This TCR beta chain was retrieved from a study of blood T cell repertoires in COVID-19. The wider study: Italy, Spain and the United States were the sources of the convalescent and acute COVID-19 samples.

As concerns this clone: One junction end disagrees with the germline gene, perhaps due to a read error.

Participants' reported clinical history set cohort assignment. CDR1 is LGHDT and CDR2 is YNNKEL in the germline V gene (reference sequence). CDR3 length: 14 amino acids. Using immunoSEQ multiplex PCR, the repertoire was profiled, and TCRdb retains in-frame clones only, with some absent. The repertoire consists of roughly 300,000 clones, with about 86% occurring once and the leading ten covering about 4.2%. Sequenced sample: PBMCs or T cells enriched from blood (not recorded which). The origin of this receptor is a woman aged 35 to 49 with acute COVID-19. The rearrangement uses TRBV3-1 (or the pseudogene TRBV3-2) and TRBJ2-7, with 10 positions matching TRBD2. The CDR3 coding sequence is TGTGCCAGCAGCCCGTTCGAGCTAGCGGGAGAGCTGTACTTC. Protein sequence: CASSPFELAGELYF.